Listed below are T cell receptor beta chains from one sample, sequenced in a study of T cells and copy number aberrations in small-cell lung cancer. Using immunoSEQ multiplex PCR, the repertoire was profiled, and TCRdb retains in-frame clones only, with some absent. The table records more than 5,000 clones, approximately 76% of them present only once. Material: tumor tissue. The receptors here all came from a man aged 50-60 years with small cell lung cancer. Both conserved end residues are part of each CDR3. A D gene is named only where the DNA matches it firmly. Size is stated for part of the rows, as once, few or many counts, or as a class when the clone is expanded.

J gene,V gene,D gene,clone size,CDR3 DNA,CDR3 protein
TRBJ1-1,TRBV10-2,TRBD1,-,TGCGCCAGCATTCCGGACAGGGCGAACACTGAAGCTTTCTTT,CASIPDRANTEAFF
TRBJ1-1,TRBV29-1,-,-,TGCAGCGCCGCGACAAGAGTAAACACTGAAGCTTTCTTT,CSAATRVNTEAFF
TRBJ2-7,TRBV28,TRBD1,-,TGTGCCAGCTGGACGGGGACAGGGGCCTACGAGCAGTACTTC,CASWTGTGAYEQYF
TRBJ2-7,TRBV6-5,-,-,TGTGCCAGCGGTACCAGCCACGGCTACGAGCAGTACTTC,CASGTSHGYEQYF
TRBJ2-2,TRBV7-3,TRBD2,-,TGTGCCAGCAGCTTAGGGACTAGCGGGAGTCGGGTCGGCGGGGAGCTGTTTTTT,CASSLGTSGSRVGGELFF
TRBJ2-7,TRBV18,-,-,TGTGCCAGCTCACCACGAAGGGTGTACGAGCAGTACTTC,CASSPRRVYEQYF
TRBJ1-1,TRBV19,TRBD1,-,TGTGCCAGTACCCCGGGACAGGGAAACACTGAAGCTTTCTTT,CASTPGQGNTEAFF
TRBJ2-1,TRBV5-8,-,-,TGTGCCAGCAGCTTTCTAGCGAACAATGAGCAGTTCTTC,CASSFLANNEQFF
TRBJ1-1,TRBV7-2,-,-,TGTGCCAGCAGCCCGACGCTGGCAGGATCGGCTTTCTTT,CASSPTLAGSAFF
TRBJ1-2,TRBV5-1,-,few,TGCGCCAGCAGCTTACAGGGTAGATATGGCTACACCTTC,CASSLQGRYGYTF
TRBJ2-3,TRBV9,-,-,TGTGCCAGCAGCCTCCGCGGGGCTCCCCAAGATACGCAGTATTTT,CASSLRGAPQDTQYF
TRBJ2-1,TRBV9,-,-,TGTGCCAGCAGCTCCAAGGAGCAGTTCTTC,CASSSKEQFF
TRBJ1-5,TRBV5-4,-,once,TGTGCCAGCAGCTATACCCCCGGCCGTCAGCCCCAGCATTTT,CASSYTPGRQPQHF
TRBJ2-7,TRBV2,-,-,TGTGCCAGCACCGCTTCGGTTTACGAGCAGTACTTC,CASTASVYEQYF
TRBJ1-4,TRBV27,-,-,TGTGCCAGCAGTTTAGGGGAAACCCCTAATGAAAAACTGTTTTTT,CASSLGETPNEKLFF
TRBJ1-1,TRBV5-4,-,-,TGTGCCAGCAGCTTCGGGGGGGGCGTAGAGGCTTTCTTT,CASSFGGGVEAFF
TRBJ2-1,TRBV9,TRBD2,-,TGTGCCAGCAGCCGACTAGCCCTAGCGGGAGCCTACAATGAGCAGTTCTTC,CASSRLALAGAYNEQFF
TRBJ2-2,TRBV5-1,-,-,TGCGCCAGCAGCGACACCCGGACAGTCACCGGGGAGCTGTTTTTT,CASSDTRTVTGELFF
TRBJ2-5,TRBV7-9,-,few,TGTGCCAGCAGCAACGGAGGGCAAGAGACCCAGTACTTC,CASSNGGQETQYF
TRBJ2-7,TRBV19,-,once,TGTGCCAGTAGTACAGGGGTAAGCTCCTACGAGCAGTACTTC,CASSTGVSSYEQYF
TRBJ2-7,TRBV5-4,TRBD1,-,TGTGCCAGCAGCTTGGGCGGACAGGGGTCGTACGAGCAGTACTTC,CASSLGGQGSYEQYF
TRBJ1-3,TRBV5-1,-,once,TGCGCCAGCAGCTTCACAGGTGGTGGAAACACCATATATTTT,CASSFTGGGNTIYF
TRBJ1-5,TRBV28,TRBD1,-,TGTGCCAGCAGTTTGGGGACAGGGGATCAGCCCCAGCATTTT,CASSLGTGDQPQHF
TRBJ2-7,TRBV18,-,-,TGTGCCAGCTCACTAGTCCAGGCATCCTACGAGCAGTACTTC,CASSLVQASYEQYF
TRBJ2-3,TRBV6-1,TRBD1,few,TGTGCCAGCAGTGGACGGGGGACAGGTGGCACAGATACGCAGTATTTT,CASSGRGTGGTDTQYF
TRBJ2-5,TRBV4-2,-,-,TGTGCCAGCAGCCAAGATCGTGATAAGACCCAGTACTTC,CASSQDRDKTQYF
TRBJ1-3,TRBV2,TRBD1,-,TGTGCCGGGACAGGGAGCGCGTTTGGAAACACCATATATTTT,CAGTGSAFGNTIYF
TRBJ1-5,TRBV28,-,-,TGTGCCAGCAGTATTCAGGGACAGCCCCAGCATTTT,CASSIQGQPQHF
TRBJ2-3,TRBV6-4,TRBD1,-,TGTGCCAGCAGTGATAAAGGGACAGGAGATACGCAGTATTTT,CASSDKGTGDTQYF
TRBJ2-3,TRBV7-3,TRBD1,-,TGTGCCAGCAGCTTAAGGGGGACAGGGGGCACAGATACGCAGTATTTT,CASSLRGTGGTDTQYF
TRBJ1-2,TRBV2,-,-,TGTGCCAGCAGCTATGGCTACACCTTC,CASSYGYTF
TRBJ2-3,TRBV10-3,TRBD2,-,TGTGCCATCAGTGAAACTAGCGGGAGGGCCACGGTAGGGACAGATACGCAGTATTTT,CAISETSGRATVGTDTQYF
TRBJ2-5,TRBV5-1,TRBD1,-,TGCGCCAGCAGCATCGGGACAGGCCAAGAGACCCAGTACTTC,CASSIGTGQETQYF
TRBJ2-7,TRBV4-2,-,-,TGTGCCAGCAGCCAAGCGGGCATCGGAGTAGGATACGAGCAGTACTTC,CASSQAGIGVGYEQYF
TRBJ1-1,TRBV5-1,-,-,TGCGCCAGCAGCACCGACGGACTGAACACTGAAGCTTTCTTT,CASSTDGLNTEAFF
TRBJ1-4,TRBV28,-,-,TGTGCCAGCCTAGGGGATGCAACTAATGAAAAACTGTTTTTT,CASLGDATNEKLFF
TRBJ1-1,TRBV9,-,-,TGTGCCAGCAGCGTAGAACCGGTGTTAGACACTGAAGCTTTCTTT,CASSVEPVLDTEAFF
TRBJ2-7,TRBV2,-,-,TGTGCCAGCAGGAGCAAGAGTCGCTACGAGCAGTACTTC,CASRSKSRYEQYF
TRBJ2-2,TRBV29-1,-,-,TGCAGCGTTGCCCTCTATACCGGGGAGCTGTTTTTT,CSVALYTGELFF